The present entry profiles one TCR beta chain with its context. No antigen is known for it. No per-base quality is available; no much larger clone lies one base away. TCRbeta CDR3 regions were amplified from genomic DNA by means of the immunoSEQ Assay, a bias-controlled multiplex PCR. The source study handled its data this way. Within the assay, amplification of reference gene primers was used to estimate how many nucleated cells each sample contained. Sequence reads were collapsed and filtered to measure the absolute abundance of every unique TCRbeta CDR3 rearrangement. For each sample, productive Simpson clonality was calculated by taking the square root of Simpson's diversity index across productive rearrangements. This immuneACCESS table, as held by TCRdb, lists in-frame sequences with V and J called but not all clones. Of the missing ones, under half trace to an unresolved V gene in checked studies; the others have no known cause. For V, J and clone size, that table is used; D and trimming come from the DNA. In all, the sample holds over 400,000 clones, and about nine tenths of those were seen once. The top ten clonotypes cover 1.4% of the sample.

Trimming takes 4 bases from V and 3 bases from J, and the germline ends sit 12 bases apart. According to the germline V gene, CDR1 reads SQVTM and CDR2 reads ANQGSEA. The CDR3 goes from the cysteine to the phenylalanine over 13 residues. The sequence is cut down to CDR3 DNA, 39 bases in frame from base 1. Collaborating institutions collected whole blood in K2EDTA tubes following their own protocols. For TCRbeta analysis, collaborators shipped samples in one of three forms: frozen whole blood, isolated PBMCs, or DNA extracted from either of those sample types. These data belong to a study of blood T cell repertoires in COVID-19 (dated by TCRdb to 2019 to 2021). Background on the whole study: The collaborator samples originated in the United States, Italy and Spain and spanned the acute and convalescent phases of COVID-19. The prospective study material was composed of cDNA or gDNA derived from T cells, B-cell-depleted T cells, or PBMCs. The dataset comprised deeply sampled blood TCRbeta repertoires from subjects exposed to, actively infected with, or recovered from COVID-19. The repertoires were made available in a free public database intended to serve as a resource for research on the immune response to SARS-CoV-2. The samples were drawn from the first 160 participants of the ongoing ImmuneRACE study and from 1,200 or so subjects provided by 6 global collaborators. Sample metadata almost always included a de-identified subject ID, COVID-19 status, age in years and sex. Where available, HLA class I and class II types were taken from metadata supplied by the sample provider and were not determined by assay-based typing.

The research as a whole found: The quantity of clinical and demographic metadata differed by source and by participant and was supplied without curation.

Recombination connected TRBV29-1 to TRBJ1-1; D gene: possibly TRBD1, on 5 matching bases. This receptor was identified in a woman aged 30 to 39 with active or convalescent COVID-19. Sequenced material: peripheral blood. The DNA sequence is TGCAGCGTTGGGGGCCGGGCGTACACTGAAGCTTTCTTT. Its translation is CSVGGRAYTEAFF.